Listed below are T cell receptor beta chains from one sample, sequenced in a study of blood T cell repertoires in COVID-19. Generated by immunoSEQ multiplex PCR, the TCRdb table keeps only in-frame clones and is missing some. Here the sample spans 150,000 to 200,000 clones, around 80% being singletons. Sequenced input: peripheral blood. These receptors originate from a woman older than 75 with acute or convalescent COVID-19. Both conserved end residues are part of each CDR3. Fields, in order: V gene, J gene, clone size, D gene, CDR3 length, CDR3 protein, CDR3 DNA. The D gene is left open where the match is weak. The listing skips clone size in some rows; elsewhere it reads once, few, many or a size class.

>TRBV11-2|TRBJ2-3|.|.|12
CASSMSGSTQYF
TGTGCCAGCAGCATGTCGGGTAGCACGCAGTATTTT
>TRBV5-8|TRBJ2-5|.|.|13
CASSSAGQETQYF
TGTGCCAGCAGCTCAGCAGGCCAAGAGACCCAGTACTTC
>TRBV11-2|TRBJ2-7|.|.|13
CASGRTDTYEQYF
TGTGCCTCAGGACGGACTGACACCTACGAGCAGTACTTC
>TRBV5-1|TRBJ1-1|.|.|14
CASSLAVSGLDAFF
TGCGCCAGCAGCTTGGCGGTGTCGGGGTTGGATGCTTTCTTT
>TRBV5-5|TRBJ1-2|.|.|16
CASSLRGQGLGYGYTF
TGTGCCAGCAGCTTGAGGGGCCAGGGACTTGGGTATGGCTACACCTTC
>TRBV5-1|TRBJ2-3|.|.|15
CASSFLRGSTDTQYF
TGCGCCAGCAGCTTTCTGCGGGGTAGCACAGATACGCAGTATTTT
>TRBV11-2|TRBJ2-3|few|TRBD2|17
CASSLSGGARRTDTQYF
TGTGCCAGCAGCCTTAGCGGGGGGGCCCGAAGGACAGATACGCAGTATTTT
>TRBV12-3/TRBV12-4|TRBJ2-7|.|.|13
CASSWASSYEQYF
TGTGCCAGCAGTTGGGCCAGCAGCTACGAGCAGTACTTC
>TRBV7-9|TRBJ1-5|.|TRBD1|14
CASSLDRGNQPQHF
TGTGCCAGCAGCTTAGACAGGGGAAATCAGCCCCAGCATTTT
>TRBV3-1/TRBV3-2|TRBJ2-7|.|.|13
CASSQGEWDEQYF
TGTGCCAGCAGCCAAGGGGAGTGGGACGAGCAGTACTTC
>TRBV5-1|TRBJ2-3|.|TRBD2|18
CASSWGSGGALGTDTQYF
TGCGCCAGCAGCTGGGGTAGCGGGGGGGCGTTAGGCACAGATACGCAGTATTTT
>TRBV4-3|TRBJ1-2|.|.|18
CASSQDLLFGGGSYGYTF
TGCGCCAGCAGCCAAGATTTGCTTTTCGGCGGGGGTTCTTATGGCTACACCTTC
>TRBV2|TRBJ1-1|few|.|12
CASSVAGTEAFF
TGTGCCAGCAGTGTGGCGGGCACTGAAGCTTTCTTT